This T cell receptor (beta chain) was captured by sequencing in a study of T cell responses to AZD1222 COVID-19 vaccine. Study background: Samples with a second dose at about 4 or about 12 weeks were pooled together. Points from the study as a whole: Spike was spanned by vaccine-associated CD4 TCRs, with dominance at 160-218 and 743-854. Clonal diversity may have been underestimated, and the donors were mostly white British, with more females than males. Every sample of the repertoires postdated the peak T cell response.

The J segment lost 4 bases and the V segment lost 1 base, leaving 5 bases of the junction unmatched. Germline V gives CDR1 MGHRA, CDR2 YSYEKL. The CDR3 is made up of 16 amino acids. Note on this clone: Its antigen is undetermined.

The method was immunoSEQ multiplex PCR; TCRdb's version includes in-frame clones alone and lacks a portion of them. The top ten hold roughly 2% of the sample, which has 45,000 to 60,000 clones, 70% to 90% seen once. This chain connects TRBV4-1 to TRBJ2-1; 9 bases fit TRBD2. Material: peripheral blood, obtained on day 0 of AZD1222 vaccination. The sequence was obtained from an adult in good health. For the CDR3, the DNA is TGCGCCAGCAGCCAAGGTCCTAGCGGGGCGTACAATGAGCAGTTCTTC. Translated: CASSQGPSGAYNEQFF.